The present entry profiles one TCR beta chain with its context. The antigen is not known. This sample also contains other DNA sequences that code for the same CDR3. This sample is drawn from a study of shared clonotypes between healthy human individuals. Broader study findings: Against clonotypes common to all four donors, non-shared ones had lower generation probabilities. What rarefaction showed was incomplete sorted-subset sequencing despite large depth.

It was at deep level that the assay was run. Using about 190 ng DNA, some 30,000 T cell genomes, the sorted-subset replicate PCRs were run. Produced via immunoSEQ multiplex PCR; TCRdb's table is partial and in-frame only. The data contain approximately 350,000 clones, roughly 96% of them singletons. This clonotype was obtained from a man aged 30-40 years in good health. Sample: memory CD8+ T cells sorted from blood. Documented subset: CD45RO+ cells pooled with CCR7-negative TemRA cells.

Written as DNA, the CDR3 is TGTGCCAGCAGCTTAGGCCCGAGCTCCTACAATGAGCAGTTCTTC. Residues: CASSLGPSSYNEQFF. The chain employs TRBV7-3 and TRBJ2-1, with D unclear. The CDR3 covers 15 residues. Per germline, CDR1 SGHTA and CDR2 FQGTGA. V gave up 2 bases and J gave up 0 bases, with 8 bases separating them.